The next 30 T cell receptor beta chains were all read from a single sample in a study of OX40 agonist ivuxolimab in advanced cancers. Profiled with immunoSEQ multiplex PCR; TCRdb holds only in-frame clones, not every one. Of 46,000 or so clones in the sample, roughly four fifths were seen once. Here the sequenced sample was CD4+ or CD8+ T cells sorted from blood, taken in a trial of the OX40 agonist ivuxolimab. These receptors all come from an adult with an advanced solid tumor such as melanoma, head and neck, liver or kidney cancer.

The chain combines TRBV7-2 with TRBJ2-7; D is ambiguous. The V gene lost 1 base and the J gene lost 7 bases, with 8 bases spanning the gap. CDR3 length: 12 amino acids. CDR1 is SGHTA and CDR2 is FQGNSA in the germline V gene. The CDR3 DNA is TGTGCCAGCAGCTTAGAATCGGAAGAGCAGTACTTC. It codes for CASSLESEEQYF.

The genes are TRBV15 and TRBJ1-2; a weak D match, TRBD1 (5 bases). V was pared by 1 base and J by 7 bases, with 13 bases between. Germline V gives CDR1 LNHNV, CDR2 YYDKDF (reference sequence). The CDR3 spans 14 residues. In DNA, the CDR3 is TGTGCCACCAGCAGAGGGGACCTTCCAGTTGGCTACACCTTC. As protein: CATSRGDLPVGYTF.

V usage is TRBV6-5 and J usage is TRBJ1-2; D unclear. V lost 10 bases and J 1 base, leaving 13 bases between the germline ends. The CDR3 has 13 amino acids. Germline CDR1 is MNHEY and CDR2 is SVGAGI. CDR3: CANRASLNYGYTF. The CDR3 DNA sequence: TGTGCCAACCGTGCCAGTCTTAACTATGGCTACACCTTC.

V gene TRBV19 combines with J gene TRBJ1-2, with D possibly matching TRBD1 (5 bases). With 1 base removed from V and 8 bases from J, the gap between germline ends came to 20 bases. The CDR3 covers 16 residues. Germline-derived CDR1 and CDR2 are LNHDA and SQIVND (reference sequence). This CDR3 is CASSIVAGAGTRGYTF. The CDR3 bases are TGTGCCAGTAGTATAGTGGCGGGCGCCGGGACGAGGGGCTACACCTTC.

This clone has only a few counts. This rearrangement joins TRBV15 to TRBJ1-2, with D tentatively TRBD1 (5 bases). Per the germline V gene, CDR1 is LNHNV and CDR2 is YYDKDF (reference sequence). Trimming shortened V by 0 bases and J by 2 bases, and 7 bases separated the two germline ends. This CDR3 contains 14 residues. The CDR3 protein is CATSRDGGNYGYTF. As DNA, the CDR3 is TGTGCCACCAGCAGAGATGGGGGAAACTATGGCTACACCTTC.

V and J are TRBV7-2 and TRBJ2-1; 10 bases align to TRBD2. Germline CDR1 reads SGHTA; CDR2 reads FQGNSA. CDR3 length equals 18 residues. V shed 0 bases, J shed 0 bases, and the junction held 5 bases outside the gene matches. The DNA for the CDR3 is TGTGCCAGCAGCTTAGCGTCGATAGCGGGGGGCTCCTACAATGAGCAGTTCTTC. This encodes CASSLASIAGGSYNEQFF.

This chain connects TRBV19 to TRBJ2-1; D possibly corresponds to TRBD2 (7 bases). CDR3 size: 17 residues. Trimming took off 3 bases at V and 7 bases at J, with 22 bases between the two ends. Germline V gene data show CDR1 as LNHDA and CDR2 as SQIVND (reference sequence). In DNA, the CDR3 is TGTGCCAGTAGTATTGAGGGGGGGAGGCCCCCCGGGAATGAGCAGTTCTTC. It specifies CASSIEGGRPPGNEQFF.

This sequence joins TRBV7-2 and TRBJ2-2; D is uncertain. CDR1 SGHTA and CDR2 FQGNSA come from the germline V gene. This CDR3 region has 15 residues. The ends were cut back, 1 base at V and 0 bases at J, with 6 bases in the middle. CDR3 in amino acids: CASSLVRANTGELFF. CDR3 DNA sequence: TGTGCCAGCAGCTTAGTGCGAGCGAACACCGGGGAGCTGTTTTTT. Complete variable domain (other parts from reference TRBV7-2 and TRBJ2-2): GAGVSQSPSNKVTEKGKDVELRCDPISGHTALYWYRQSLGQGLEFLIYFQGNSAPDKSGLPSDRFSAERTGGSVSTLTIQRTQQEDSAVYLCASSLVRANTGELFFGEGSRLTVL.

The chain recombines TRBV18 with TRBJ1-3; a weak D match, TRBD1 (6 bases). From germline, CDR1 is KGHSH and CDR2 LQKENI. Trimming cost V 3 bases and J 0 bases, with 12 bases left between them. The CDR3 consists of 16 residues. CDR3 DNA sequence: TGTGCCAGCTCACCCTTTGACAGGAGCTCTGGAAACACCATATATTTT. Translated, it gives CASSPFDRSSGNTIYF.

The chain has TRBV6-9 and TRBJ2-3; D unresolved. CDR1 is MNHGY and CDR2 is SVAAGI in the germline V gene. The CDR3 runs to 15 residues. Trimming took 6 bases from V and 3 from J, leaving 16 bases between them. Here the CDR3 reads CASRLGPLGTDTQYF. DNA of the CDR3: TGTGCCAGCAGACTCGGACCTCTAGGGACAGATACGCAGTATTTT.

The rearrangement joins TRBV23-1 to TRBJ2-2; 15 bases are shared with TRBD2. TRBV23-1 is given ORF status, its function remaining uncertain. Trimming cost V 4 bases and J 5 bases; bases outside gene matches: 8. The CDR3 extends over 18 amino acids. CDR3 sequence reads: CASSLLRTSGRATGELFF. The CDR3, as DNA: TGCGCCAGCAGTCTCCTTCGGACTAGCGGGAGGGCTACCGGGGAGCTGTTTTTT.

The chain has TRBV5-1 and TRBJ1-2, with D possibly being TRBD1 (5 bases). Germline V gene data show CDR1 as SGHRS and CDR2 as YFSETQ. With 0 bases removed from V and 8 bases from J, the gap between germline ends came to 14 bases. CDR3 size: 14 residues. As DNA, the CDR3 is TGCGCCAGCAGCTTGGAGGCAGGGTCTTTAGGCTACACCTTC. This encodes CASSLEAGSLGYTF.

The chain uses TRBV2 and TRBJ2-4, with D tentatively TRBD1 (6 bases). This CDR3 region has 12 residues. V was pared by 5 bases and J by 9 bases, with 11 bases between. Germline loops: CDR1 SNHLY, CDR2 FYNNEI. The CDR3 spells CASSRDITIQYF. The CDR3 nucleotides read TGTGCCAGCAGTCGGGACATTACCATTCAGTACTTC. The whole variable domain, remainder taken from reference TRBV2 and TRBJ2-4, is EPEVTQTPSHQVTQMGQEVILRCVPISNHLYFYWYRQILGQKVEFLVSFYNNEISEKSEIFDDQFSVERPDGSNFTLKIRSTKLEDSAMYFCASSRDITIQYFGAGTRLSVL.

The sample holds a few counts of this clone. The V and J genes are TRBV4-1 and TRBJ2-7, with D maybe TRBD2 (6 bases). There are 15 residues in the CDR3. Germline V CDR1 and CDR2: MGHRA, YSYEKL. The V end was cut by 4 bases, the J end by 3 bases, with 16 bases between. The CDR3 sequence: CASSRVKEGVYEQYF. The CDR3 DNA sequence: TGCGCCAGCAGCCGGGTTAAGGAGGGCGTCTACGAGCAGTACTTC.

The chain employs TRBV2 and TRBJ2-5, with D unclear. Deletions cut 2 bases from V and 7 bases from J, with 11 bases between. Germline V gives CDR1 SNHLY, CDR2 FYNNEI. CDR3 length: 13 residues. CDR3: CASSESTLGTQYF. The DNA of the CDR3 is TGTGCCAGCAGTGAATCTACCCTCGGGACCCAGTACTTC.

The DNA for the CDR3 is TGTGCCAGCAGCGCGACAGGGATGGCTGGAAACACCATATATTTT. Translated, it gives CASSATGMAGNTIYF. The rearrangement uses TRBV9 and TRBJ1-3, with 7 nucleotides matching TRBD1. Trimming removed 3 bases from V and 2 bases from J; junction bases left unmatched: 5. The CDR3 totals 15 residues. The germline V gene encodes CDR1 SGDLS and CDR2 YYNGEE.

This clone was detected only a few times. The chain carries TRBV5-6 and TRBJ1-2; 9 bases map to TRBD1. V shed 4 bases, J shed 4 bases, and the junction held 11 bases outside the gene matches. Germline CDR1 SGHDT, CDR2 YYEEEE. The CDR3 length is 16 residues. Here the CDR3 reads CASSRRTGAPPYGYTF. For the CDR3, the DNA is TGTGCCAGCAGCCGAAGGACAGGGGCTCCTCCCTATGGCTACACCTTC.

This clone was counted a single time. An end of the junction does not agree with germline; a read error may underlie this. This rearrangement joins TRBV7-7 to TRBJ2-5; TRBD2 is a possible D gene (7 bases). Germline loops: CDR1 SSHAT, CDR2 FNYEAQ (reference sequence). The CDR3 spans 14 residues. The CDR3: CASSLVGGPETQYF. Written as DNA, the CDR3 is TGTGCTAGCAGCTTAGTGGGGGGGCCGGAGACCCAGTACTTC.

This clone has a single count. This chain joins TRBV19 and TRBJ1-1, with a weak D call TRBD1 (6 bases). Trimming shortened V by 5 bases and J by 1 base, and 11 bases separated the two germline ends. This CDR3 is built from 14 residues. CDR1 LNHDA and CDR2 SQIVND come from the germline V gene (reference sequence). The DNA of the CDR3 is TGTGCCAGTAGTGGACAGCTTGAGAACACTGAAGCTTTCTTT. Amino acid sequence: CASSGQLENTEAFF. The full variable domain, completed using reference TRBV19 and TRBJ1-1, is DGGITQSPKYLFRKEGQNVTLSCEQNLNHDAMYWYRQDPGQGLRLIYYSQIVNDFQKGDIAEGYSVSREKKESFPLTVTSAQKNPTAFYLCASSGQLENTEAFFGQGTRLTVV.

Turning to this clone: An end of the junction does not agree with germline; a read error may underlie this. The chain uses TRBV5-1 and TRBJ2-7, with TRBD2 matching over 7 bases. This CDR3 has 14 amino acids. Germline V CDR1 and CDR2: SGHRS, YFSETQ. The CDR3 here is CASSLAGDTYEQYF. DNA of the CDR3: TGCGCCAGCAGTTTGGCGGGAGATACCTACGAGCAGTACTTC.

The rearrangement links TRBV18 to TRBJ2-7; 8 bases align to TRBD1. The ends lost 6 bases at V and 7 bases at J; junction bases unmatched: 14. The germline gives CDR1 KGHSH, CDR2 LQKENI. The CDR3 contains 15 residues. The DNA for the CDR3 is TGTGCCAGCTCCCTTTCAGGGGGCCAGTGGGTGGAGCAGTACTTC. This encodes CASSLSGGQWVEQYF.

The chain recombines TRBV7-9 with TRBJ2-5; 11 nucleotides agree with TRBD2. V was pared by 3 bases and J by 4 bases, with 1 base of the junction left unmatched. Per germline, CDR1 SEHNR and CDR2 FQNEAQ (reference sequence). The CDR3 covers 14 residues. CDR3: CASSLLAGGETQYF. Written as DNA, the CDR3 is TGTGCCAGCAGCTTGCTAGCGGGGGGAGAGACCCAGTACTTC.

The V gene is TRBV28, the J gene TRBJ1-3; 9 bases match TRBD1. Trimming took 4 bases from V and 8 from J; bases not matched to a gene: 3. Germline V gene sequence: CDR1 MDHEN, CDR2 SYDVKM. The CDR3 spans 13 residues. The CDR3 nucleotides are TGTGCCAGCAGTTCGGGACAGGGATACACCATATATTTT. Encoded protein: CASSSGQGYTIYF.

The V and J genes are TRBV7-6 and TRBJ2-1; perhaps TRBD1 as D (6 bases). There are 17 residues in the CDR3. Germline-derived CDR1 and CDR2 are SGHVS and FNYEAQ. V was trimmed by 6 bases and J by 0 bases, leaving 18 bases between them. The CDR3 loop reads CASSPLGGQSSYNEQFF. The CDR3 DNA is TGTGCCAGCAGTCCCCTAGGAGGACAGAGCTCCTACAATGAGCAGTTCTTC.

This clone has a handful of counts. Germline and junction disagree at one end, which may indicate a read error. Other DNA sequences of this sample code for an identical CDR3. The chain combines TRBV4-1 with TRBJ1-2; no clear D. The CDR3 covers 16 residues. Per the germline V gene, CDR1 is MGHRA and CDR2 is YSYEKL. The CDR3 spells CASSQDVQATNYGYTF. In nucleotides, the CDR3 is TGTGCCAGCAGCCAAGATGTCCAGGCTACTAACTATGGCTACACCTTC.

A remark on this clone: Given a much more abundant clone one base away, this may be a read error. V gene TRBV10-1 combines with J gene TRBJ2-3, with 11 bases lining up with TRBD2. The ends lost 8 bases at V and 4 bases at J; junction bases unmatched: 5. The CDR3 contains 14 residues. CDR1 WNHNN and CDR2 SYGVQD come from the germline V gene (reference sequence). Here the CDR3 reads CASYSGRAPDTQYF. The CDR3 DNA reads as TGCGCCAGCTATAGCGGGAGGGCCCCAGATACGCAGTATTTT.

The sample holds a few counts of this clone. V gene TRBV28 combines with J gene TRBJ1-2; the match to TRBD1 covers 7 bases. In germline, CDR1 is MDHEN, CDR2 SYDVKM. The CDR3 length is 15 residues. After removal of 7 bases from V and 2 bases from J, the junction contained 10 bases not matched to a gene. The CDR3 bases are TGTGCCAGCACCGAACCCAGGGACAGCAACTATGGCTACACCTTC. Protein product: CASTEPRDSNYGYTF.

The CDR3: CASSTASGGPQETQYF. The CDR3 DNA is TGCGCCAGCAGCACAGCTAGCGGAGGCCCTCAAGAGACCCAGTACTTC. The rearrangement joins TRBV5-1 to TRBJ2-5; 7 bases agree with TRBD2. Germline V CDR1 and CDR2: SGHRS, YFSETQ. The CDR3 length is 16 residues. The J segment lost 2 bases and the V segment lost 4 bases, leaving 11 bases of the junction unmatched. The whole variable domain, filled in from reference TRBV5-1 and TRBJ2-5, reads KAGVTQTPRYLIKTRGQQVTLSCSPISGHRSVSWYQQTPGQGLQFLFEYFSETQRNKGNFPGRFSGRQFSNSRSEMNVSTLELGDSALYLCASSTASGGPQETQYFGPGTRLLVL.

CDR3 DNA: TGTGCCAGTAGCCGGAGTCGGGGACAGCCCCAGCATTTT. Residues: CASSRSRGQPQHF. V and J are TRBV19 and TRBJ1-5; no firm D call. The CDR3 is 13 amino acids. CDR1 LNHDA and CDR2 SQIVND come from the germline V gene (reference sequence). Trimming took 6 bases from V and 7 from J, leaving 13 bases between them.

This clone is deemed medium-sized (0.01 to 0.1%). Other DNA sequences from this sample encode an identical CDR3 as well. This sequence joins TRBV2 and TRBJ1-5; D is unclear. The V gene lost 2 bases and the J gene lost 3 bases, with 2 bases spanning the gap. The germline V gene has CDR1 SNHLY and CDR2 FYNNEI. The CDR3 consists of 12 residues. This chain's CDR3 is CASSEPNQPQHF. In DNA, the CDR3 is TGTGCCAGCAGTGAACCCAATCAGCCCCAGCATTTT.